The TCR beta chain under discussion was sequenced for a study of cytomegalovirus exposure and HLA in healthy donors. Notes on the study in general: The authors confirmed in vitro that a few CMV-associated chains were specific for CMV antigens. Later on, analysis showed that most CMV-associated TCR beta chains appeared to be HLA-restricted. Clonal expansion was found to be greater in HLA-associated TCR beta chains than in equally common others in a later analysis.

In regard to this clone: The antigen is not known.

The PCR used 60 Vbeta and 13 Jbeta primers. Per the authors' pipeline: There were about 88 million unique TCR beta chains by a later count, and about 12 million of them were shared. Method: immunoSEQ multiplex PCR; TCRdb's copy keeps in-frame clones and lacks some. The V and J calls and clone size come from that table; D and trimming were worked out from the DNA. Of 99,000 or so clones in the sample, around 80% are singletons; the top ten hold 5.5% to 7%. The germline V gene has CDR1 MNHNS and CDR2 SASEGT. The J segment lost 9 bases and the V segment lost 5 bases, leaving 7 bases of the junction unmatched. The CDR3 length is 13 residues.

The sample taken for sequencing was PBMCs. The receptor was isolated from a young man in good health and CMV-seronegative. The chain carries TRBV6-1 and TRBJ2-1, with 7 positions matching TRBD1. This CDR3 is CASSFYDRAEQFF. The CDR3 nucleotides are TGTGCCAGCAGTTTCTACGACAGGGCTGAGCAGTTCTTC.